The TCR beta chain described here comes from a study of blood T cell repertoires in COVID-19. Overall study context: Researchers got acute and convalescent COVID-19 samples from the United States, Italy and Spain.

Profiling relied on immunoSEQ multiplex PCR, and the TCRdb table lists in-frame clones only, not all of them. This table holds roughly 300,000 clones, more than 70% found once. This CDR3 region has 14 residues. V lost 4 bases and J lost 0, with 8 bases in between. The germline V gene has CDR1 MDHEN and CDR2 SYDVKM. The source of this sequence is a woman aged 45-65 years who had recovered from COVID-19. The material sequenced was peripheral blood. The J gene is TRBJ2-3, the V gene TRBV28; D unclear. CDR3 sequence reads: CASSSHMSTDTQYF. CDR3 nucleotide sequence: TGTGCCAGCAGTTCACACATGAGCACAGATACGCAGTATTTT.